The T cell receptor (beta chain) under discussion was sequenced for a study of cytomegalovirus exposure and HLA in healthy donors. It was with 60 Vbeta and 13 Jbeta primers that the PCR ran. Using immunoSEQ multiplex PCR, the repertoire was profiled, and TCRdb retains in-frame clones only, with some absent. The sample carries approximately 120,000 clones, over 70% recorded once. V lost 6 bases, J lost 7 bases, and 3 bases stayed unmatched. The CDR3 is 14 amino acids. From germline, CDR1 is SGHTA and CDR2 FQGNSA. This clonotype was obtained from a woman aged 50 to 65 in good health and CMV-seropositive. Sequencing used PBMCs. The genes are TRBV7-2 and TRBJ2-2, with 12 bases that match TRBD2. The CDR3 bases are TGTGCCAGCAGTGTGGGACTAGCGGGCGGGGAGCTGTTTTTT. The encoded protein is CASSVGLAGGELFF.